This entry is about one T cell receptor beta chain. The CDR3 runs 14 residues. Trimming removed 4 bases from V and 2 bases from J; junction bases left unmatched: 0. Germline V CDR1 and CDR2: SGHTA, FQGNSA. The sample originates from a study of blood T cell repertoires in COVID-19. As handled by the study authors: It was from reference gene primer amplification that nucleated cell counts were estimated. Method: immunoSEQ multiplex PCR; TCRdb's copy keeps in-frame clones and lacks some. The V and J calls and clone size are taken from that table; D and trimming were inferred from the DNA. The sample has under 200,000 clones, approximately 80% seen once.

Input material: PBMCs or T cells enriched from blood (not recorded which). V is TRBV7-2 and J is TRBJ2-1; TRBD2 matches at 9 bases. The receptor comes from a woman aged 60-75 years with acute COVID-19. The CDR3 region has the DNA TGTGCCAGCAGCTCTAGCGGGGCCTACAATGAGCAGTTCTTC. It translates to CASSSSGAYNEQFF.